Listed here is a single T cell receptor beta chain. The CDR3 is 11 amino acids. The germline V gene has CDR1 DFQATT and CDR2 SNEGSKA (reference sequence). Original analysis: Scientists estimated how many nucleated cells there were by amplifying reference gene primers. Libraries were prepared by immunoSEQ multiplex PCR; TCRdb keeps only in-frame clonotypes and omits some of them. That table furnishes V, J and clone size, whereas the DNA furnished D and trimming. The data show about 280,000 clones, roughly 86% seen once. This entry belongs to a study of blood T cell repertoires in COVID-19. Study as a whole: Spain, Italy and the United States supplied samples that represented acute and convalescent COVID-19. Sample material is recorded as cDNA or gDNA derived from T cells, B-cell-depleted T cells, or PBMCs.

Sequenced material: peripheral blood. The chain couples TRBV20-1 to TRBJ1-2, with TRBD1 matching 7 bases. The TCR sequence derives from a man aged 18 to 30 with active or convalescent COVID-19. In DNA, the CDR3 is TGCAGAGGGGGACAGAACTATGGCTACACCTTC. It codes for CRGGQNYGYTF.